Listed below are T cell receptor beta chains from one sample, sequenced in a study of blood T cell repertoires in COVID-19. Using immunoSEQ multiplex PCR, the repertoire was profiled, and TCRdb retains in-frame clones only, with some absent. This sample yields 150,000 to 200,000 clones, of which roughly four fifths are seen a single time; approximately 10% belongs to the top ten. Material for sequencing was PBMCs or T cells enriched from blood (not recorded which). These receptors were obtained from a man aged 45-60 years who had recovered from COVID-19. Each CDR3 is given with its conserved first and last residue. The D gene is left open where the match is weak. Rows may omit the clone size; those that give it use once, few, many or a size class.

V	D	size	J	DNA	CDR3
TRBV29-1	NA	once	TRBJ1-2	TGCAGCGGCCTCGGGGATGACTATGGCTACACCTTC	CSGLGDDYGYTF
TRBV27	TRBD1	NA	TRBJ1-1	TGTGCCAGCAGTCGCTCAGGGGGATTGAACACTGAAGCTTTCTTT	CASSRSGGLNTEAFF
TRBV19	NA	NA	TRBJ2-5	TGTGCCAGTAGTATAGACAGACAAGAGACCCAGTACTTC	CASSIDRQETQYF
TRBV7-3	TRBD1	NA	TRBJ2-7	TGTGCCAGCAGCCCCCGACAGGGAAGGCTTGGGCAGTACTTC	CASSPRQGRLGQYF
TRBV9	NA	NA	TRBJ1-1	TGTGCCAGCAGCGTAGAGGCGGGCATGGCTTTCTTT	CASSVEAGMAFF
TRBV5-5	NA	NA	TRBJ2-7	TGTGCCAGCAGCCAAACTCCCACCCTGTCCCTATCGGGCGAGCAGTACTTC	CASSQTPTLSLSGEQYF
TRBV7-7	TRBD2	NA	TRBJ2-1	TGTGCTAGCAGCCCCATACTAGCGGCCTCCTCCTACAATGAGCAGTTCTTC	CASSPILAASSYNEQFF
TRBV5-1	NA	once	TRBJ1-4	TGCGCCAGCAGCTTGGGTACAGCCGGTTATCGTGAAAAACTGTTTTTT	CASSLGTAGYREKLFF
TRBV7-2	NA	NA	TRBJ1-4	TGTGCCAGCAGCTTAGAGTTTGGGAGGTTGGGTGAAAAACTGTTTTTT	CASSLEFGRLGEKLFF
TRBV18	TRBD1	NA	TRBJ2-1	TGTGCCAGCTCGGGGAACAGGGGGGCTGATGTAATGCAGTTCTTC	CASSGNRGADVMQFF
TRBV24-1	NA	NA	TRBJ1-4	TGTGCCACCAGTGAAGGGGGAGTTAATGAAAAACTGTTTTTT	CATSEGGVNEKLFF